This T cell receptor beta chain derives from a study of cytomegalovirus exposure and HLA in healthy donors. Germline V CDR1 and CDR2: SEHNR, FQNEAQ (reference sequence). V lost 11 bases and J lost 7; bases outside the gene matches: 5. CDR3 length: 11 amino acids. Here immunoSEQ multiplex PCR was the method, and the copy in TCRdb shows in-frame clones only, minus some. The sample lists roughly 80,000 clones; more than 85% were seen once. This clone was observed once. The sample was PBMCs. The rearrangement uses TRBV7-9 and TRBJ2-1; 7 positions agree with TRBD2. The receptor's source is a young man in good health and CMV-seronegative. The CDR3 nucleotides are TGTGCCGTCTTCGGGGGGAATGAGCAGTTCTTC. Translating it yields CAVFGGNEQFF.